This T cell receptor beta chain was sequenced for a study of T cell repertoires in cytomegalovirus infection. Worth noting for this clonotype: The antigen is not known.

TCRdb re-called the reads with MiXCR, one entry per CDR3 protein. Among around 290,000 distinct CDR3 sequences listed, 20% to 30% were seen once. Germline CDR1 and CDR2: SGHRS and YFSETQ. This CDR3 comprises 15 residues. Trimming cost V 1 base and J 5 bases, with 16 bases left between them. Findings of the study overall: Within the response measured ex vivo, HLA-C-restricted CMV-specific TCR beta clonotypes were dominant.

This sequence joins TRBV5-1 and TRBJ2-7, with D possibly TRBD2 on 5 matching bases. This receptor was obtained from a human donor in good health (CMV status not recorded). Some clones in this sample may be carry-over from other donors' samples. The sequencing input was PBMCs. CDR3 sequence reads: CASSLISGKGNEQYF. CDR3 in DNA: TGCGCCAGCAGCTTGATTTCGGGAAAGGGTAACGAGCAGTACTTC.